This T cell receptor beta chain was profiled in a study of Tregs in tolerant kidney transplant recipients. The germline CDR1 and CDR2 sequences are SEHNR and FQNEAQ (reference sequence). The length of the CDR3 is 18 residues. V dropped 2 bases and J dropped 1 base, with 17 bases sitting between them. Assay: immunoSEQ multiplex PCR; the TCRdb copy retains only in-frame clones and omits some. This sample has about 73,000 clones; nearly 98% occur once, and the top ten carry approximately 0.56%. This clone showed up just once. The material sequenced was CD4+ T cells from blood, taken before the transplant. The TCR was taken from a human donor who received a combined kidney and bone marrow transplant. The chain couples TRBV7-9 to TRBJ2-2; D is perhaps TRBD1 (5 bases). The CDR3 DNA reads TGTGCCAGCAGCTTATTAGGAATGGGGCAGGGGAACACCGGGGAGCTGTTTTTT. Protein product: CASSLLGMGQGNTGELFF.